The 17 T cell receptor beta chains below come from one sample, sequenced in a study of blood T cell repertoires in COVID-19. The protocol was immunoSEQ multiplex PCR, while the TCRdb copy is restricted to in-frame clones and leaves out a portion. The sample lists around 250,000 clones, about four fifths occurring once. The sequencing input was peripheral blood. Receptors originate from a woman younger than 35 with acute or convalescent COVID-19.

CDR3 region: CASLGPHRGGRDTEAFF. For the CDR3, the DNA is TGTGCCAGCCTTGGTCCGCACAGGGGGGGGCGGGACACTGAAGCTTTCTTT. V usage is TRBV19 and J usage is TRBJ1-1, with 8 bases that match TRBD1. Germline V lookup: CDR1 LNHDA, CDR2 SQIVND (reference sequence). This CDR3 has 17 amino acids. J was trimmed by 3 bases and V by 9 bases; bases with no gene match: 18.

This clone appeared once. The chain links TRBV12-3 or TRBV12-4 to TRBJ1-1; D might be TRBD1 (6 bases). V lost 6 bases and J lost 7, with 12 bases in between. The CDR3 runs to 12 residues. CDR3 amino acids: CASSTGQFEAFF. In DNA, the CDR3 is TGTGCCAGCAGCACAGGGCAATTTGAAGCTTTCTTT.

The V and J genes are TRBV30 and TRBJ2-3, with 10 bases that match TRBD2. The CDR3 spans 17 residues. Trimming removed 2 bases from V and 2 bases from J; junction bases left unmatched: 10. The V gene's germline CDR1 is GTSNPN and CDR2 SVGIG (reference sequence). This CDR3 reads CAWSTSRTSGPTDTQYF. The CDR3 region has the DNA TGTGCCTGGAGTACGTCCCGGACTAGCGGCCCCACAGATACGCAGTATTTT.

V and J are TRBV3-1 (or the pseudogene TRBV3-2) and TRBJ1-2; D is ambiguous. V was pared by 4 bases and J by 3 bases, with 15 bases between. The length of the CDR3 is 15 residues. Germline loops: CDR1 LGHDT, CDR2 YNNKEL (reference sequence). The CDR3 here is CASSLTPGVDYGYTF. The CDR3 coding sequence is TGTGCCAGCAGCCTCACCCCCGGAGTAGACTATGGCTACACCTTC.

The rearrangement links TRBV28 to TRBJ2-1; TRBD2 agrees at 13 bases. In germline, CDR1 is MDHEN, CDR2 SYDVKM. The CDR3 consists of 16 residues. V was clipped by 8 bases and J by 5 bases; unmatched bases: 9. The CDR3 here is CASPPGLAGRDNEQFF. CDR3 in DNA: TGTGCCAGCCCCCCGGGACTAGCGGGACGAGACAATGAGCAGTTCTTC.

V usage is TRBV6-2 or TRBV6-3 and J usage is TRBJ1-5, with D possibly TRBD1 on 6 matching bases. Germline CDR1 reads MNHEY; CDR2 reads SVGEGT. Trimming left V 5 bases short and J 0 bases short, with 14 bases between. The CDR3 contains 16 residues. The CDR3 nucleotides are TGTGCCAGCAGTACAGGACAGTCGTATAGCAATCAGCCCCAGCATTTT. Encoded protein: CASSTGQSYSNQPQHF.

J is TRBJ2-3 and V is TRBV27; D possibly corresponds to TRBD2 (5 bases). CDR3 length equals 17 residues. V was shortened by 0 bases and J by 2 bases, with 15 bases between the two germline ends. The germline gives CDR1 MNHEY, CDR2 SMNVEV (reference sequence). The CDR3 sequence is CASSLSDREVPTDTQYF. For the CDR3, the DNA is TGTGCCAGCAGTTTATCTGATCGGGAAGTACCCACAGATACGCAGTATTTT.

The chain carries TRBV21-1 and TRBJ2-7; the D segment call TRBD2 is taken from the table without a DNA check. TRBV21-1 is reported as a pseudogene. This CDR3 has 14 residues. In nucleotides, the CDR3 is TGTGCCACCACACGGACTAGGGAACCCTACGAGCAGTACTTC. Translation: CATTRTREPYEQYF.

V gene TRBV7-6 combines with J gene TRBJ2-3; 11 bases line up with TRBD1. Germline lookup yields CDR1 SGHVS and CDR2 FNYEAQ. V gave up 3 bases and J gave up 2 bases; unmatched junction bases: 4. CDR3 size: 16 residues. CDR3: CASSFGTGGNTDTQYF. CDR3 bases: TGTGCCAGCAGCTTTGGGACAGGGGGAAACACAGATACGCAGTATTTT.

In its sample, this clone was seen once. The V gene is TRBV28, the J gene TRBJ1-5; a possible D gene is TRBD1 (6 bases). Trimming took 4 bases from V and 6 from J, leaving 13 bases between them. Per germline, CDR1 MDHEN and CDR2 SYDVKM. This CDR3 spans 14 amino acids. The CDR3 here is CASSSSGEGQPQHF. The CDR3 nucleotides are TGTGCCAGCAGTTCCTCAGGGGAGGGTCAGCCCCAGCATTTT.

J is TRBJ1-6 and V is TRBV7-9; the D gene is possibly TRBD1 (5 bases). Germline assignment: CDR1 SEHNR and CDR2 FQNEAQ (reference sequence). The CDR3 is 14 residues long. V lost 0 bases, J lost 8 bases, and 8 bases lay in between. The CDR3, as DNA: TGTGCCAGCAGCTTAGCGACAGTCGATTCACCCCTCCACTTT. It translates to CASSLATVDSPLHF.

J is TRBJ2-4 and V is TRBV7-8; TRBD2 aligns across 12 bases. The CDR3 is 17 residues long. V lost 0 bases, J lost 8 bases, and 8 bases stayed unmatched. CDR1 and CDR2 (germline): SGHVS, FQNEAQ. The CDR3 coding sequence is TGTGCCAGCAGCTTAGCGCGCCTAGCGGGAGGGCATGACATTCAGTACTTC. Its protein product is CASSLARLAGGHDIQYF.

The sample holds one count of this clone. The rearrangement joins TRBV2 to TRBJ2-1; tentative D call: TRBD2 (5 bases). CDR3 length equals 15 residues. With 7 bases removed from V and 0 bases from J, the gap between germline ends came to 13 bases. Looked up from germline, CDR1 is SNHLY and CDR2 is FYNNEI. The CDR3 reads CASILGRASYNEQFF. The CDR3 DNA follows: TGTGCCAGCATCCTCGGGCGGGCCTCCTACAATGAGCAGTTCTTC.

J is TRBJ2-3 and V is TRBV30, with 8 nucleotides matching TRBD1. The J segment lost 3 bases and the V segment lost 4 bases, leaving 3 bases of the junction unmatched. The CDR3 is 13 residues long. The germline gives CDR1 GTSNPN, CDR2 SVGIG (reference sequence). In nucleotides, the CDR3 is TGTGCCTGGACAGGGGGCTTGACAGATACGCAGTATTTT. Translated: CAWTGGLTDTQYF.

The J gene is TRBJ2-7, the V gene TRBV11-2; no definite D call. This CDR3 spans 16 amino acids. With 0 bases removed from V and 4 bases from J, the gap between germline ends came to 16 bases. Germline CDR1 and CDR2: SGHAT and FQNNGV. The CDR3, as DNA: TGTGCCAGCAGCTTAGATTCTTGGCTGGGCTCTTACGAGCAGTACTTC. Translating it yields CASSLDSWLGSYEQYF.

The chain links TRBV30 to TRBJ2-1, with D tentatively TRBD2 (5 bases). The germline gives CDR1 GTSNPN, CDR2 SVGIG (reference sequence). The CDR3 extends over 14 amino acids. The CDR3 reads CAIGRLGAYNEQFF. The DNA for the CDR3 is TGTGCTATTGGCCGCCTCGGGGCCTACAATGAGCAGTTCTTC.

This clone was detected a few times. The V call is TRBV19, the J call TRBJ2-5; 13 nucleotides agree with TRBD2. The CDR3 has 18 residues. In germline, CDR1 is LNHDA, CDR2 SQIVND (reference sequence). Germline trimming cut 4 bases from V and 2 bases from J; bases unmatched to any gene: 10. The DNA for the CDR3 is TGTGCCAGTAGTACACTAGCGGGAGGGAGGGATAGGCAAGAGACCCAGTACTTC. Its translation is CASSTLAGGRDRQETQYF.